A single T cell receptor beta chain is shown here with its context. Which antigen it targets is not known. No base quality information exists; no much larger clone differs at one position. The library was generated by the immunoSEQ multiplex PCR assay. For the multiplex PCR, a mixture combining 60 forward primers for TCR Vbeta segments and 13 reverse primers for TCR Jbeta segments was used. The CDR3 region of rearranged TCR beta genes was amplified from genomic DNA with a multiplex PCR assay. The Illumina HiSeq System was used to sequence the amplified TCR beta libraries as 87-base-pair reads. From the authors' description of their analysis: A later analysis tallied about 77 million unique TCR beta chains across the 666 repertoires, and some 10 million of those chains were shared by two or more donors. Raw reads were error-corrected and collapsed into unique sequences with a nearest-neighbor algorithm that merged closely related sequences to remove PCR and sequencing errors. To assign V, D and J gene segments, CDR3 sequences were aligned to IMGT reference sequences. For a sequence to be retained, a match of at least six nucleotides was required to both a V gene segment and a J gene segment. A rearrangement was called productive if the CDR3 had no stop codons and remained in frame with V and J, and every other rearrangement was called non-productive. Following IMGT convention, CDR3 was defined as the stretch from the second conserved V-encoded cysteine up to the conserved J-encoded phenylalanine. The earlier analysis of 500 to 750 of the donors excluded any sequence lacking an unambiguous match to a single V gene segment. An earlier analysis of 550 to 650 of the donors classified V segments as functional when productive rearrangements were above 56.7% and as segregating when the standard deviation between donors was above 5%. A statistical classification framework was built to diagnose cytomegalovirus status from the catalog of TCR beta chain sequences. In a later analysis, V and J genes were assigned by comparing TCR nucleotide sequences against IMGT/GENE-DB human TR gene sequences. The TCRdist pipeline was used in a later analysis to assign CDR3 sequences and most-parsimonious VDJ recombination scenarios. A later analysis defined each TCR beta chain by its CDR3 amino acid sequence plus V-gene family, and excluded reads lacking a unique V-gene family. A later analysis removed 450 to 600 highly shared, low-generation-probability nucleotide sequences to deal with suspected cross-contamination and a sequencing artifact. In a later analysis, a clonal expansion index was calculated for each public chain from normalized within-repertoire ranks of inferred template counts. A later analysis computed generation probabilities with a VDJ recombination model fitted to out-of-frame rearrangements, and checked the results against IGoR. Hypergeometric tests were used in a later analysis to score TCR-TCR, TCR-HLA and TCR-CMV co-occurrence, with a repertoire-size bias correction applied to the TCR pairs. To estimate false discovery rates, a later analysis permuted the HLA or CMV assignments 20 times. In a later analysis, co-occurring TCRs were grouped using DBSCAN, and TCRdist sequence similarity was added for clustering within HLA-allele-positive subsets. Repertoires with fewer than 30,000 or more than 120,000 public chains were left out of co-occurrence clustering, as were several repertoires with anomalous nucleotide sharing. Not all clones reach the TCRdb copy of this immuneACCESS table, which keeps in-frame sequences only. Checked studies attribute under half of the gap to unresolved V genes and leave the rest unexplained. For V, J and clone size, that table is used; D and trimming come from the DNA. This sample has roughly 100,000 clones in its table, and around a tenth of those were observed once. Of the sample, just over 5% falls within the top ten clones.

The data were taken from a study of cytomegalovirus exposure and HLA in healthy donors listed by TCRdb under 2017. About the study as a whole: An earlier analysis of some 500 of the donors reported roughly 270 Gb of sequence data and 117 million unique TCR beta sequences from roughly 200 million T cells. About 300 gigabases of sequencing data and around 85 million unique TCR sequences made up an early release that covered several hundred HLA-typed donors. Of the 300 to 500 genotyped donors, 65% to 90% were placed in the genetic ancestry cluster associated with self-reported Caucasian donors. The study was designed to test whether signatures of past pathogen exposure could be identified by cataloging public T cell receptors. The study profiled the T cell repertoires of around 700 subjects by immunosequencing and related them to cytomegalovirus serostatus. Besides the first cohort of approximately 710 subjects, a separate validation cohort made up of 90 to 150 different subjects was used. High-throughput TCR immunosequencing, statistical association of individual TCRs with disease status, and machine learning were combined to predict cytomegalovirus infection status. To study patterns of TCR occurrence, a later analysis re-analyzed previously published TCR beta repertoires from 550 to 800 donors and added high-resolution HLA genotyping. The later analysis used no new phenotypic data to find candidate immune exposures, relying instead on TCR beta sequences and their occurrence across donors. An earlier analysis of some 500 of the donors applied high-throughput TCR beta sequencing to assess whether each TCR beta V gene segment acted as functional or pseudogenic. Donor age, sex, ethnicity and CMV serostatus were compiled together with the repertoire data. Genome-wide SNP genotypes for about 65% of the 666 donors were used in a later genetic analysis, which treated that subset as a discovery cohort. All discovery cohort repertoires had been generated on a single sequencing platform. Both class I and class II loci were covered by HLA typing, at four-digit resolution. The number of typed donors differed by locus: roughly 629-640 for A, B, C, DRB1 and DQB1; some 500 for DQA1; some 590 for DPA1; and roughly 470 for DPB1. Because of strong linkage in the cohort, roughly five DR-DQ haplotypes were treated as single units for association and clustering. Across 398 genotyped donors of the cohort, an average of roughly 200,000 unique TCR beta nucleotide sequences per donor were sequenced, and 15% to 20% of those sequences were non-productive. Here is what the overall study found, with its caveats: Correlated functional status among segregating V segments might be attributable to linkage disequilibrium, but an unknown experimental factor could not be ruled out. For the cohort, immune exposure information was limited to CMV serostatus. In a later analysis, several top co-occurrence clusters were reported to appear linked to parvovirus B19, influenza, CMV and Epstein-Barr virus. V-gene and J-gene trimming of TCR beta chains was associated with a missense DCLRE1C variant in a later genetic analysis, and the association was replicated in an independent cohort. At a false discovery rate of 0.05, a later analysis linked around 17,000 TCR beta sequences to specific HLA alleles. In a later analysis, HLA-associated TCR beta chains were found to be more clonally expanded and to have lower generation probabilities than equally common non-associated chains. In an earlier analysis of 500 to 650 of the donors, most TCR beta V segments appeared in productive rearrangements about 87% or about 30% of the time, broadly matching IMGT annotations. A further reported finding was that TCR beta sequences accurately predicted the HLA-A and HLA-B alleles for most subjects in the first cohort. The study gave a list of 150 to 200 TCR beta chains associated with cytomegalovirus. Because counts were too low, more than 15 rarely observed V segments, including chromosome 9 orphons, were left out of the earlier analysis of 500 to 750 of the donors. The classifier was reported to diagnose cytomegalovirus status with high specificity and sensitivity in both the original and validation cohorts. Assigning TCR associations to individual alleles was difficult when HLA alleles, especially DR and DQ, strongly co-occurred. A few of the identified cytomegalovirus-associated TCR beta chains were confirmed in vitro to be specific for cytomegalovirus antigens. A cluster of highly shared sequence variants was judged likely to represent a technical artifact of the sequencing pipeline. While some public TCRs were present in many individuals, most TCR sequences turned up only very rarely across donors. According to a later analysis, TCR association rates differed among HLA loci, with DRB1 alleles showing the most associated TCRs and HLA-C alleles showing the fewest. In a later genetic analysis, fewer N-insertions in productive TCRs were reported among donors in an Asian-associated ancestry cluster than the roughly 640-donor mean. Roughly uniform sequencing depth across donors was assumed in presence/absence analyses, although this assumption may not hold. It was suggested by the authors that the approach could potentially be generalized to other disease states and immunological phenotypes. Most CMV-associated TCR beta chains appeared to be HLA-restricted in a later analysis, and the HLA associations seemed to be driven largely by CMV exposure. In this cohort, only TCR beta chains were sequenced, and detectable features were limited by the absence of alpha or paired-chain data. Because HLA typing was missing for some donors at each locus, association tests included only the typed subset.

In total, 500 to 700 healthy bone marrow donors made up the cohort. At the time of sampling, all cohort members were nominally healthy, though unrecorded immune exposures were likely present. The donor tested CMV seropositive and was one of the 289 seropositive cohort members. Each donor provided a peripheral blood sample, and peripheral blood mononuclear cells were used for TCR beta sequencing. The Qiagen DNeasy Blood Extraction Kit was used to extract genomic DNA from the blood cell samples. Sequenced material: PBMCs. The TCR comes from a man between 50 and 59 years old in good health and CMV-seropositive.

The nucleotides read TGTGCCAGCAGCGTAGAAACTAGCGGGAGAGGAATAGCAGATACGCAGTATTTT. Translation gives CASSVETSGRGIADTQYF. The V and J genes are TRBV9 and TRBJ2-3; 11 bases in between match TRBD2. From its cysteine to its phenylalanine, the CDR3 spans 18 amino acids. Only CDR3 DNA is held: 54 bases, read in frame from base 1. From a lookup of the germline V gene, CDR1 and CDR2 are SGDLS and YYNGEE. Germline trimming: 0 bases from V, 4 bases from J; junction bases outside gene matches: 10.